This section outlines one T cell receptor (beta chain) sequence together with its context. The specificity of this receptor is unknown. No base quality values were provided; no much bigger clone lies one nucleotide off. The data derive from a study of PD-1 blockade in classical Hodgkin lymphoma (dated by TCRdb to between 2020 and 2021). As for the study more broadly: Nivolumab dosing was 3 mg/kg intravenously every 2 weeks, continuing until either disease progression or unacceptable toxicity. The study used TCR beta sequencing and CyTOF to define a peripheral blood immune signature of response to PD-1 blockade in classical Hodgkin lymphoma. Study-wide findings and limitations: CD4+ but not CD8+ TCR diversity rose significantly by C4D1 (p=0.0027 vs p=0.16), most apparent in complete responders (p=0.02). Lower diversity was observed in patients in whom nivolumab was started less than 1 year after ASCT, and these patients were excluded from later analyses so that confounding by immune reconstitution would be avoided. Baseline diversity similar to that of newly diagnosed patients was observed in trial patients achieving complete response, whereas significantly lower diversity was observed in partial responders and progressors. Baseline TCR diversity was reported as lower in newly diagnosed patients than in healthy donors, and lower still in relapsed/refractory patients. The study was restricted to a single clinical trial cohort, and the causes of repertoire differences, possibly disease activity or prior therapy, were left undefined.

V is cut back by 0 bases and J by 4 bases, with 4 bases in the junction unmatched. The cysteine opens and the phenylalanine closes a CDR3 of 15 amino acids. The CDR3 DNA has 45 bases and is translated from base 1. As encoded in the germline V gene, CDR1 is SGDLS while CDR2 is YYNGEE. Reading the label with the study, this specimen's time point is: cycle 1 day 1 (C1D1), immediately before nivolumab initiation. All trial patients had relapsed after autologous stem cell transplantation, with cohorts A, B and C differing in prior brentuximab vedotin exposure. The trial cohort was composed of roughly 60 patients with relapsed/refractory classical Hodgkin lymphoma, for whom complete response, partial response or progressive disease was recorded as best overall response. In the multi-cohort phase II CheckMate 205 trial, trial patients received single-agent nivolumab. Best overall response was determined by an independent review committee according to the 2007 International Working Group response criteria. Trial PBMCs were collected just before the start of nivolumab (C1D1) and during therapy at cycle 2 day 1 and cycle 4 day 1. After peripheral blood was drawn into 8 mL Vacutainer Cell Preparation Tubes, PBMCs were isolated by centrifugation and then cryopreserved.

Genomic DNA was isolated using the Qiagen DNeasy kit from unsorted PBMCs as well as from negatively selected CD4+ and CD8+ fractions. Using primers that anneal to V and J segments, immunoSEQ multiplex PCR amplified the TCR beta CDR3 regions. A synthetic immune receptor repertoire was used to minimize amplification bias, and any residual bias was removed computationally once sequencing was done. Per the source publication's procedure: Custom Python scripts were used to quantify repertoire diversity as the Shannon entropy index. The unsorted, CD4+ and CD8+ repertoires were each analyzed separately, with the exception of combined analyses, where CD4+ and CD8+ sequences were merged in silico. A clone counted as expanded when the clone's frequency after treatment rose at least 2-fold relative to C1D1, and clones undetected at baseline were given a pseudocount of 0.5. Singleton clones were defined as clones with 0 or 1 copy at C1D1, and non-singleton clones were defined as clones with 2 or more copies. Clones expanded in unsorted samples were annotated as CD4+, CD8+ or unknown by matching protein sequences in sorted samples from the same patient. Diversity changes from C1D1 to C4D1 were tested in paired samples using Wilcoxon tests. In its TCRdb copy, this immuneACCESS table keeps in-frame sequences only and misses some clones. Where compared with another copy, unresolved V genes explain less than half of these, and the others have no known cause. That table supplies the V and J calls and clone size; D and trimming were determined from the DNA. The sample yields some 96,000 clones; 80% to 95% were counted once. Approximately 2.8% of the sample comes from the top ten.

The specimen was peripheral blood mononuclear cells (PBMCs), collected at baseline. The chain couples TRBV9 to TRBJ2-1; 7 central nucleotides agree with TRBD1. This sequence was found in a human donor with classical Hodgkin lymphoma. The nucleotide sequence reads as follows: TGTGCCAGCAGCGTAGACAGGGGAAGGTACAATGAGCAGTTCTTC. Its translation reads: CASSVDRGRYNEQFF.